These 6 T cell receptor beta chains were sequenced from one sample in a study of T cells expressing NK-cell markers. TCRdb re-called the 5' RACE reads and shows each CDR3 protein once, DNA omitted. The table gives some 120,000 distinct CDR3 sequences; the top ten clones make up around a sixth of it. The sample taken for sequencing was blood T cells: a sorted CD56 or NKG2C T cell subset, CD4+ or CD8+ T cells, or bulk PBMC T cells (not recorded which). Receptors originate from a woman aged 18 to 75 in good health.

The rearrangement uses TRBV12-3 or TRBV12-4 and TRBJ1-1. The length of the CDR3 is 13 residues. The chain's CDR3 is CASKPAQNTEAFF.

This rearrangement joins TRBV20-1 to TRBJ2-5; the D call from TCRdb, TRBD1, cannot be confirmed without DNA. CDR3 length equals 15 residues. In germline, CDR1 is DFQATT, CDR2 SNEGSKA (reference sequence). The CDR3 region is CSARAEGNIQETQYF.

The rearrangement links TRBV27 to TRBJ2-2; TCRdb reports TRBD1, a call that lacks DNA to check it against. Germline assignment: CDR1 MNHEY and CDR2 SMNVEV (reference sequence). This CDR3 has 14 residues. The CDR3 region is CASRTGSVDGELFF.

This rearrangement joins TRBV30 to TRBJ1-1; without DNA, the TCRdb call of TRBD1 cannot be checked. Germline CDR1 is GTSNPN and CDR2 is SVGIG (reference sequence). The CDR3 extends over 13 amino acids. The CDR3 sequence: CAWNPGGRTEAFF.

The CDR3 spells CASSYSAGHEQYF. J is TRBJ2-7 and V is TRBV6-2 or TRBV6-3; the TCRdb D gene call, TRBD1, has no DNA to confirm it. The CDR3 has 13 residues. The V gene's germline CDR1 is MNHEY and CDR2 SVGEGT.

The rearrangement uses TRBV27 and TRBJ2-2. This CDR3 spans 12 amino acids. Germline loops: CDR1 MNHEY, CDR2 SMNVEV (reference sequence). The CDR3 here is CASSLSTGELFF.